The sequence of this T cell receptor (beta chain) was determined in a study of shared clonotypes between healthy human individuals. Study in general: Per-donor plates numbered three CD4 naive, three CD4 memory, two CD8 naive and one CD8 memory.

Germline V lookup: CDR1 LNHDA, CDR2 SQIVND (reference sequence). The CDR3 is 12 residues long. Germline trimming cut 11 bases from V and 5 bases from J; bases unmatched to any gene: 6. Naive CD8 cells, CD45RO-negative and positively selected for CCR7, excluded terminally differentiated effector memory CD45RA+ cells. Original analysis: In the immunoSEQ data, sequences were junction-only and lacked quality scores, so filtering differed. Only in-frame clones appear in the TCRdb table, and some are missing; sequencing was by immunoSEQ multiplex PCR. That table gives V, J and clone size, and the DNA gave D and trimming. The data contain some 2.1 million clones, just under 95% of them seen just once; the ten biggest clones take up under 2%.

Sequenced input: naive CD8+ T cells from PBMCs. This chain uses TRBV19 with TRBJ1-1, with 9 bases identical to TRBD1. The source is a man aged 18 to 30 in good health. Some clones in this sample may be carry-over from other donors' samples. CDR3 DNA: TGTGCCGTATACAGGGGGCGAACTGAAGCTTTCTTT. It codes for CAVYRGRTEAFF.